This T cell receptor (beta chain) was profiled in a study of shared T cell receptors in the human thymus. The CDR3 covers 18 residues. Trimming removed 4 bases at V and 0 bases at J, with 23 bases between. Germline V lookup: CDR1 SGDLS, CDR2 YYNGEE. Assay: immunoSEQ multiplex PCR; the TCRdb copy retains only in-frame clones and omits some. The sample holds under 850,000 clones, around nine tenths seen once. This sample also appeared in a second study, on human thymus T cells. This second study says: Donor material was obtained from healthy Finnish infants undergoing corrective surgery for congenital heart defects.

The source of this sequence is a boy under two years old with a congenital heart defect. The gene calls are TRBV9 and TRBJ2-7, with TRBD2 as a possible D gene (6 bases). Material: thymocytes. The CDR3 spells CASSRSKESGAPSYEQYF. The CDR3 DNA follows: TGTGCCAGCAGCCGTAGTAAGGAGTCGGGAGCCCCCTCCTACGAGCAGTACTTC.